This passage covers 27 T cell receptor beta chains from one sample sequenced in a study of monozygotic twins with inflammatory bowel disease (dated by TCRdb to the late 2010s). The library relied on 5' RACE. TCRdb records Illumina HiSeq 2500 as the sequencer. After TCRdb reprocessed the reads, each CDR3 protein sequence was kept as one row, without DNA. The sample table records roughly 100,000 distinct CDR3 sequences. Together, the top ten hold 1.5% to 2% of the sample. Sequencing used blood. Receptor source: a human donor with ulcerative colitis or Crohn's disease, or a healthy co-twin of an affected twin (not recorded which).

The CDR3 protein is CASSERLAGTYEQYF. This chain uses TRBV2 with TRBJ2-7; the D call of TRBD2 rests on TCRdb alone, since no DNA is present to check it. CDR1 is SNHLY, CDR2 FYNNEI, per germline. The CDR3 is 15 amino acids.

The V call is TRBV28, the J call TRBJ2-5; the D call of TRBD1 rests on TCRdb alone, since no DNA is present to check it. This CDR3 is 14 amino acids long. Looked up from germline, CDR1 is MDHEN and CDR2 is SYDVKM. CDR3 protein: CASSPGDLQETQYF.

CDR3 residues: CASSQSQGIGNTIYF. The chain recombines TRBV12-3 or TRBV12-4 with TRBJ1-3; the TCRdb D gene call, TRBD1, has no DNA to confirm it. The CDR3 extends over 15 amino acids.

The chain is built from TRBV5-1 and TRBJ1-4. CDR3 length: 13 residues. The germline V gene encodes CDR1 SGHRS and CDR2 YFSETQ. CDR3 residues: CASSFDLREKLFF.

V and J are TRBV5-1 and TRBJ2-2; the D call from TCRdb, TRBD1, cannot be confirmed without DNA. Germline V CDR1 and CDR2: SGHRS, YFSETQ. The CDR3 totals 16 residues. The CDR3 protein is CASSLGDMGPAGELFF.

The CDR3 protein is CASAKTRNTGELFF. This chain joins TRBV2 and TRBJ2-2; TCRdb's D gene call, TRBD2, goes unchecked for lack of DNA. CDR3 length: 14 amino acids. CDR1 is SNHLY and CDR2 is FYNNEI in the germline V gene.

This sequence joins TRBV27 and TRBJ2-5. CDR1 is MNHEY and CDR2 is SMNVEV in the germline V gene (reference sequence). This CDR3 is 15 amino acids long. CDR3: CASRPTWRTQETQYF.

V and J are TRBV4-3 and TRBJ2-3; TCRdb names TRBD2, which stays unverified in the absence of DNA. Germline CDR1 is LGHNA and CDR2 is YSLEER. The CDR3 is 15 residues long. The CDR3 reads CASSFRLASTDTQYF.

This chain connects TRBV14 to TRBJ2-2; TCRdb calls TRBD2, which cannot be checked without DNA. The germline CDR1 and CDR2 sequences are SGHDN and FVKESK. CDR3 size: 15 residues. This chain's CDR3 is CASSQVAGATGELFF.

This sequence joins TRBV5-6 and TRBJ1-5. The germline gives CDR1 SGHDT, CDR2 YYEEEE. There are 16 residues in the CDR3. The CDR3 sequence is CASSLGKHYSNQPQHF.

The chain uses TRBV20-1 and TRBJ1-3. The CDR3 is 14 amino acids. Germline CDR1 DFQATT, CDR2 SNEGSKA (reference sequence). CDR3 loop: CSAVTRSSGNTIYF.

The chain joins TRBV11-2 to TRBJ2-2; the TCRdb call, TRBD2, lacks DNA for checking. Germline loops: CDR1 SGHAT, CDR2 FQNNGV. The CDR3 is 19 residues long. CDR3 loop: CASSPSWASGSPVTGELFF.

The chain has TRBV12-3 or TRBV12-4 and TRBJ2-2; the D gene TCRdb calls, TRBD2, cannot be checked with no DNA. The CDR3 has 11 residues. The CDR3 protein is CASNSPGELFF.

The rearrangement uses TRBV9 and TRBJ2-7; TCRdb selects TRBD2, and the lack of DNA leaves this call unchecked. This CDR3 comprises 17 residues. Germline loops: CDR1 SGDLS, CDR2 YYNGEE. This CDR3 reads CASSVLWAAGEGGEQYF.

The chain has TRBV30 and TRBJ1-5. The CDR3 covers 13 residues. The germline gives CDR1 GTSNPN, CDR2 SVGIG (reference sequence). CDR3 amino acids: CAWSAGRDQPQHF. Together with reference TRBV30 and TRBJ1-5, the CDR3 gives the full variable domain: SQTIHQWPATLVQPVGSPLSLECTVEGTSNPNLYWYRQAAGRGLQLLFYSVGIGQISSEVPQNLSASRPQDRQFILSSKKLLLSDSGFYLCAWSAGRDQPQHFGDGTRLSIL.

The CDR3 region is CASSTGTTDTQYF. The V call is TRBV5-5, the J call TRBJ2-3; TCRdb gives TRBD1 as the D gene, but with no DNA this cannot be confirmed. The CDR3 consists of 13 residues. CDR1 and CDR2 from the germline V gene are SGHKS and YYEKEE (reference sequence).

This chain connects TRBV5-1 to TRBJ1-5; without DNA, the TCRdb call of TRBD1 cannot be checked. This CDR3 has 15 residues. The germline gives CDR1 SGHRS, CDR2 YFSETQ. The CDR3 reads CASSLAAGLNQPQHF.

This chain links TRBV10-3 with TRBJ1-6. Germline V gene data show CDR1 as ENHRY and CDR2 as SYGVKD. The CDR3 runs to 14 residues. CDR3 loop: CAISVGRDGSPLHF.

The chain is built from TRBV20-1 and TRBJ2-7; TCRdb selects TRBD1, and the lack of DNA leaves this call unchecked. The germline V gene has CDR1 DFQATT and CDR2 SNEGSKA (reference sequence). CDR3 size: 15 residues. The CDR3 is CSARGFGTGHYEQYF.

The chain is built from TRBV7-2 and TRBJ1-5. Looked up from germline, CDR1 is SGHTA and CDR2 is FQGNSA. The length of the CDR3 is 14 residues. The CDR3 sequence: CASSFKGGNQPQHF.

This rearrangement joins TRBV6-5 to TRBJ2-2; TCRdb's D call of TRBD2 is untestable without DNA. The V gene's germline CDR1 is MNHEY and CDR2 SVGAGI. CDR3 size: 16 residues. CDR3 amino acids: CASRSDTGTRHGELFF.

The chain joins TRBV20-1 to TRBJ1-2; with no DNA, the TCRdb D assignment of TRBD1 cannot be verified. From germline, CDR1 is DFQATT and CDR2 SNEGSKA (reference sequence). The CDR3 runs to 15 residues. CDR3 sequence reads: CSANIRQGVNYGYTF.

This chain joins TRBV28 and TRBJ1-5; the TRBD1 assignment by TCRdb is unverifiable without DNA. The CDR3 is 13 residues long. Germline assignment: CDR1 MDHEN and CDR2 SYDVKM. CDR3 protein: CASRWTDEQPQHF.

The chain is built from TRBV4-3 and TRBJ2-3; TCRdb lists TRBD1, though no DNA is available to test this call. This CDR3 is built from 15 residues. Germline lookup yields CDR1 LGHNA and CDR2 YSLEER. The CDR3 protein is CASSQDRQGTDTQYF.

This chain links TRBV7-9 with TRBJ2-1. Germline V gives CDR1 SEHNR, CDR2 FQNEAQ (reference sequence). CDR3 length: 16 residues. CDR3 in amino acids: CASSLGGVGPYNEQFF.

CDR3 loop: CSVVGTGFGYEQYF. V and J are TRBV29-1 and TRBJ2-7; with no DNA, the TCRdb D assignment of TRBD1 cannot be verified. This CDR3 has 14 residues. Germline V CDR1 and CDR2: SQVTM, ANQGSEA.

V usage is TRBV5-5 and J usage is TRBJ1-1; TCRdb gives TRBD1 as the D gene, but with no DNA this cannot be confirmed. CDR1 is SGHKS and CDR2 is YYEKEE in the germline V gene (reference sequence). There are 14 residues in the CDR3. CDR3 sequence reads: CASSLHRGNTEAFF.